The clone carrying this T cell receptor (beta chain) was observed a few times. Its antigen is unidentified. Likely a read error: the CDR3 ends without its conserved phenylalanine or tryptophan. Germline V gene lookup returns CDR1 SGHNT and CDR2 YENEEA. The V and J ends lost 1 base and 4 bases respectively, with 4 bases between them. The CDR3 is 12 residues long. Regions amplified from RNA transcripts were the TCR beta CDR3 regions. The TCR CDR3 was amplified in a first-round RT-PCR using the HTBI primer set. MiXCR, applied by TCRdb to the multiplex PCR reads, yields one record per CDR3 protein. This sample has 380,000 or so distinct CDR3 sequences, with roughly 13% found just once. The sample originates from a study of T cells in Graves' hyperthyroidism and ophthalmopathy. About the study: Peripheral blood was collected at initial diagnosis, before any treatment. Broader study findings: Most clonotypes expanded in thyroid above 0.001 were likewise present in blood. Separation of ophthalmopathy from stable hyperthyroidism was achieved by a 13 V-J model.

Participants, patients aged 18 to 65, had newly diagnosed hyperthyroidism with a duration under 2 months. The J gene is TRBJ1-1, the V gene TRBV11-3; D unclear. The sample was blood. This TCR was recovered from a man aged 25-45 years with Graves' hyperthyroidism that later progressed to Graves' ophthalmopathy. CDR3 sequence (DNA): TGTGCCAGCAGCTTAGTAGGCACTGAAGCTTTCTCT. Encoded protein: CASSLVGTEAFS.